This entry lists 5 T cell receptor beta chains sequenced from one sample in a study of CD8+ T cells in alopecia areata. Once RNA had been extracted, it was reverse transcribed into cDNA to act as the sequencing template. The assay was immunoSEQ multiplex PCR, and TCRdb's table has in-frame clones only and misses some. The profile shows about 120,000 clones, 53% of them singletons. Treatment of the sample: oral pan-JAK inhibitor, 5-10 mg twice daily. The sample here was CD4+ T cells sorted from blood, taken at week 4, from a patient treated with tofacitinib. Every receptor here comes from a human donor with alopecia areata.

The chain joins TRBV6-1 to TRBJ2-3; tentatively, D is TRBD2 (6 bases). The CDR3 length is 19 residues. Trimming shortened V by 2 bases and J by 3 bases, and 24 bases separated the two germline ends. Germline lookup yields CDR1 MNHNS and CDR2 SASEGT. CDR3 coding DNA: TGTGCCAGCAGTGAACTGGGGGGACCTATAAGTGGTGGGACAGATACGCAGTATTTT. This gives the protein CASSELGGPISGGTDTQYF.

This clone was picked up a small number of times. V is TRBV4-1 and J is TRBJ2-7, with 10 bases lining up with TRBD1. CDR3 length equals 17 residues. Germline values: CDR1 MGHRA, CDR2 YSYEKL. Trimming removed 3 bases from V and 2 bases from J; junction bases left unmatched: 10. Written as DNA, the CDR3 is TGCGCCAGCAGCCAGCCCGGGGGCGGGACAGGGGCCTACGAGCAGTACTTC. Translation gives CASSQPGGGTGAYEQYF.

The chain combines TRBV28 with TRBJ1-3; TRBD1 matches at 10 bases. Per germline, CDR1 MDHEN and CDR2 SYDVKM. CDR3 length: 14 amino acids. Trimming removed 5 bases from V and 8 bases from J; junction bases left unmatched: 6. CDR3 DNA: TGTGCCAGCAGTGCGACAGGGGGCTTACACACCATATATTTT. Encoded protein: CASSATGGLHTIYF.

The rearrangement uses TRBV10-3 and TRBJ2-5; the D is unclear. This CDR3 comprises 13 residues. The germline V and J ends were trimmed by 6 bases and 2 bases, with 10 bases remaining between them. Germline-derived CDR1 and CDR2 are ENHRY and SYGVKD. The CDR3: CAISVTEQETQYF. The CDR3 nucleotides are TGTGCCATCAGCGTAACAGAACAAGAGACCCAGTACTTC.

In its sample, this clone was seen once. The J gene is TRBJ1-2, the V gene TRBV4-1; 9 nucleotides match TRBD1. The V gene end was trimmed by 0 bases and the J gene end by 7 bases; junction bases not matched to a gene: 6. The CDR3 has 15 amino acids. Germline V gene lookup returns CDR1 MGHRA and CDR2 YSYEKL. The CDR3 bases are TGCGCCAGCAGCCAAGATCTTCACAGGGGGCTTGGCTACACCTTC. It specifies CASSQDLHRGLGYTF.